This T cell receptor beta chain was identified in a study of cytomegalovirus exposure and HLA in healthy donors. Data came from immunoSEQ multiplex PCR; TCRdb stores just in-frame clones and leaves some out. The sample carries 50,000 to 80,000 clones, roughly 96% recorded once. CDR3 length: 14 amino acids. V dropped 6 bases and J dropped 0; count of bases not matched to a gene: 6. CDR1 and CDR2 from the germline V gene are SQVTM and ANQGSEA. It was the approximately 130-subject validation cohort, separate from the roughly 700-subject first cohort, to which the donors belonged. This chain joins TRBV29-1 and TRBJ1-2; 8 bases line up with TRBD1. Source material: PBMCs. This TCR was recovered from a woman between 18 and 30 years old in good health and CMV-seropositive. In nucleotides, the CDR3 is TGCAGCGTCTTACAGGGGGTAGCTAACTATGGCTACACCTTC. Protein product: CSVLQGVANYGYTF.